Following are 17 T cell receptor beta chains from one sample sequenced in a study of shared clonotypes between healthy human individuals (TCRdb year 2020). The library was prepared using the immunoSEQ multiplex PCR assay. The source is immuneACCESS, and TCRdb retained only in-frame sequences with V and J called. Part of the clones is not carried over; for the studies checked, unresolved V genes explain less than half of this, and the remainder is unexplained. This sample comprises 800,000 to 950,000 clones, just over 95% of them detected only once. The leading ten clones occupy less than 0.25% of the sample. CD8 naive samples were CD45RO-negative cells positively selected for CCR7, giving a CD45RA+CCR7+ population that excluded TemRA cells. The sample consisted of naive CD8+ T cells sorted from blood. Interpreted using the paper, the cell subset or site label stands for: CD45RA+CCR7+. These receptors were collected from a young man in good health.

V gene TRBV11-3 combines with J gene TRBJ2-1; 7 bases align to TRBD2. CDR1 SGHNT and CDR2 YENEEA come from the germline V gene. The CDR3 runs 18 residues. V lost 2 bases to trimming and J lost 8 bases; unmatched junction nucleotides: 18. CDR3 sequence (DNA): TGTGCCAGCAGCTTATCCGTGGGCGATGGGAGGGTAGTAGATGAGCAGTTCTTC. Translating it yields CASSLSVGDGRVVDEQFF.

The chain carries TRBV14 and TRBJ2-7; 13 bases fit TRBD2. The germline CDR1 and CDR2 sequences are SGHDN and FVKESK. The CDR3 covers 15 residues. The ends lost 3 bases at V and 3 bases at J; junction bases unmatched: 2. The CDR3 loop is CASSHRTSGSYEQYF. DNA of the CDR3: TGTGCCAGCAGCCATCGGACTAGCGGGAGCTACGAGCAGTACTTC.

V gene TRBV19 combines with J gene TRBJ2-1; 9 bases agree with TRBD2. V lost 4 bases and J lost 1; bases outside the gene matches: 2. Germline loops: CDR1 LNHDA, CDR2 SQIVND (reference sequence). This CDR3 has 15 amino acids. The CDR3 is CASSNSGRSYNEQFF. In DNA, the CDR3 is TGTGCCAGTAGTAACAGCGGGAGGTCCTACAATGAGCAGTTCTTC. Full variable domain (rest looked up from reference TRBV19 and TRBJ2-1): DGGITQSPKYLFRKEGQNVTLSCEQNLNHDAMYWYRQDPGQGLRLIYYSQIVNDFQKGDIAEGYSVSREKKESFPLTVTSAQKNPTAFYLCASSNSGRSYNEQFFGPGTRLTVL.

V and J are TRBV5-5 and TRBJ2-7; the match to TRBD1 covers 10 bases. The CDR3 is 16 amino acids. Per germline, CDR1 SGHKS and CDR2 YYEKEE (reference sequence). With V trimmed by 4 bases and J by 3 bases, 10 bases remained unmatched. This CDR3 is CASSAPGTGANYEQYF. DNA for the CDR3: TGTGCCAGCAGCGCACCAGGGACAGGGGCCAACTACGAGCAGTACTTC. Together with reference TRBV5-5 and TRBJ2-7, the CDR3 gives the full variable domain: DAGVTQSPTHLIKTRGQQVTLRCSPISGHKSVSWYQQVLGQGPQFIFQYYEKEERGRGNFPDRFSARQFPNYSSELNVNALLLGDSALYLCASSAPGTGANYEQYFGPGTRLTVT.

This clone has a handful of counts. The chain joins TRBV9 to TRBJ2-1; 13 bases agree with TRBD2. J lost 6 bases, V lost 3 bases, and 15 bases had no gene match. The germline gives CDR1 SGDLS, CDR2 YYNGEE. The length of the CDR3 is 19 residues. The DNA of the CDR3 is TGTGCCAGCAGCGCCAGGGGGTCTCGGGGACTAGCGGGAAGCAATGAGCAGTTCTTC. Its translation: CASSARGSRGLAGSNEQFF.

This clone was detected only once. V is TRBV5-1 and J is TRBJ2-7; 8 nucleotides align to TRBD2. CDR3 length: 18 residues. Looked up from germline, CDR1 is SGHRS and CDR2 is YFSETQ. Germline trimming cut 0 bases from V and 5 bases from J; bases unmatched to any gene: 16. CDR3 bases: TGCGCCAGCAGCTTGGTCCATCGAACGGGACTAGGGGGAGACGAGCAGTACTTC. This translates into CASSLVHRTGLGGDEQYF.

The CDR3 DNA follows: TGTGCCAGCAGCAACACTAGGATCGGACGCGAGACCCAGTACTTC. Amino acid sequence: CASSNTRIGRETQYF. The chain couples TRBV7-9 to TRBJ2-5, with D tentatively TRBD2 (5 bases). V lost 5 bases and J lost 5, with 18 bases in between. The CDR3 runs to 15 residues. The germline CDR1 and CDR2 sequences are SEHNR and FQNEAQ (reference sequence).

The chain links TRBV2 to TRBJ2-2; D is possibly TRBD2 (5 bases). Germline lookup yields CDR1 SNHLY and CDR2 FYNNEI. The CDR3 contains 15 residues. The V end lost 2 bases, the J end lost 6 bases, and 13 bases lay between the germline ends. CDR3 residues: CASSESWTPAGELFF. CDR3 coding DNA: TGTGCCAGCAGTGAATCGTGGACTCCGGCCGGGGAGCTGTTTTTT.

The rearrangement joins TRBV7-2 to TRBJ2-1; D may be TRBD1 (5 bases). Germline V gene sequence: CDR1 SGHTA, CDR2 FQGNSA. The CDR3 covers 16 residues. V lost 1 base, J lost 2 bases, and 12 bases lay in between. CDR3 nucleotide sequence: TGTGCCAGCAGCTTAGTCACCAGGGCCCCCTACAATGAGCAGTTCTTC. It translates to CASSLVTRAPYNEQFF.

This chain connects TRBV7-6 to TRBJ2-7; D uncertain. Trimming stripped 1 base from V and 4 bases from J, with 14 bases between. The CDR3 consists of 15 residues. CDR1 is SGHVS, CDR2 FNYEAQ, per germline. The CDR3 loop reads CASSLEQTSLYEQYF. As DNA, the CDR3 is TGTGCCAGCAGCTTAGAGCAGACATCCCTGTACGAGCAGTACTTC.

A remark on this clone: One junction end does not reproduce the germline sequence, and a read error may be involved. The V call is TRBV7-2, the J call TRBJ2-7; 9 positions agree with TRBD1. In germline, CDR1 is SGHTA, CDR2 FQGNSA. The CDR3 runs to 15 residues. CDR3 sequence: CASSWYRGPAYGQYF. CDR3 bases: TGTGCCAGCAGCTGGTACAGGGGGCCTGCCTACGGGCAGTACTTC. Variable domain in full (rest from reference TRBV7-2 and TRBJ2-7): GAGVSQSPSNKVTEKGKDVELRCDPISGHTALYWYRQSLGQGLEFLIYFQGNSAPDKSGLPSDRFSAERTGGSVSTLTIQRTQQEDSAVYLCASSWYRGPAYGQYFGPGTRLTVT.

This clone was detected only once. The gene calls are TRBV6-6 and TRBJ1-5; no clear D gene. Trimming left V 5 bases short and J 2 bases short, with 10 bases between. CDR3 length equals 14 residues. Germline loops: CDR1 MNHNY, CDR2 SVGAGI (reference sequence). CDR3 in amino acids: CASSTGNGNQPQHF. CDR3 coding DNA: TGTGCCAGCAGTACCGGAAACGGCAATCAGCCCCAGCATTTT.

The sample holds one count of this clone. The V gene is TRBV6-5, the J gene TRBJ1-2; a possible D gene is TRBD1 (5 bases). Between the trimmed V and J ends, which lost 4 bases and 6 bases, there was a span of 9 bases. The CDR3 runs to 12 residues. CDR1 is MNHEY and CDR2 is SVGAGI in the germline V gene. Here the CDR3 reads CASSSDSHGYTF. Written as DNA, the CDR3 is TGTGCCAGCAGTTCCGACAGCCATGGCTACACCTTC.

The chain combines TRBV7-9 with TRBJ1-2, with a weak D call TRBD1 (5 bases). Germline-derived CDR1 and CDR2 are SEHNR and FQNEAQ (reference sequence). The CDR3 is 14 amino acids. The ends were cut back, 5 bases at V and 4 bases at J, with 14 bases in the middle. For the CDR3, the DNA is TGTGCCAGCAGCGAGCTGACAGACCCCTATGGCTACACCTTC. Its translation is CASSELTDPYGYTF.

This chain links TRBV5-4 with TRBJ2-1; D is possibly TRBD2 (5 bases). V lost 6 bases and J 5 bases, leaving 12 bases between the germline ends. The CDR3 is 13 residues long. The germline V gene has CDR1 SGHNT and CDR2 YYREEE (reference sequence). The CDR3: CASKEVGNNEQFF. CDR3 in DNA: TGTGCCAGCAAGGAGGTGGGCAACAATGAGCAGTTCTTC.

The gene calls are TRBV27 and TRBJ2-6; 8 bases agree with TRBD2. This CDR3 is built from 16 residues. Germline V CDR1 and CDR2: MNHEY, SMNVEV (reference sequence). V lost 7 bases and J lost 6; bases outside the gene matches: 11. CDR3 region: CASTPRGGWTANVLTF. The CDR3 nucleotides read TGTGCCAGCACCCCTCGGGGGGGTTGGACGGCCAACGTCCTGACTTTC. The full variable domain, its missing parts supplied by reference TRBV27 and TRBJ2-6, is EAQVTQNPRYLITVTGKKLTVTCSQNMNHEYMSWYRQDPGLGLRQIYYSMNVEVTDKGDVPEGYKVSRKEKRNFPLILESPSPNQTSLYFCASTPRGGWTANVLTFGAGSRLTVL.

The chain combines TRBV7-6 with TRBJ2-1; TRBD2 aligns across 11 bases. Looked up from germline, CDR1 is SGHVS and CDR2 is FNYEAQ. The CDR3 loop spans 16 amino acids. The V gene end was trimmed by 5 bases and the J gene end by 4 bases; junction bases not matched to a gene: 7. The CDR3 coding sequence is TGTGCCAGCAGCAGACGGACTAGCGGGTTGTACAATGAGCAGTTCTTC. Translating it yields CASSRRTSGLYNEQFF.